Listed here are 23 T cell receptor beta chains from one sample, sequenced in a study of T-cell reconstitution after alpha-beta-depleted transplantation in children. Preparation of the TCRbeta library used unique molecular identifiers. TCRdb analysed the PCR reads with MiXCR anew, one entry per CDR3 protein. The data hold approximately 650,000 distinct CDR3 sequences, with about an eighth observed a single time. The starting material was PBMCs, obtained before TCRalphabeta/CD19-depleted stem cell transplant. The receptors shown here come from a girl aged 2 to 9 with congenital amegakaryocytic thrombocytopenia, due to receive a stem cell transplant.

This clonotype was counted between two and nine times. The J gene is TRBJ2-3, the V gene TRBV5-1; TRBD2 matches at 9 bases. V was pared by 2 bases and J by 5 bases, with 9 bases of the junction left unmatched. The CDR3 covers 16 residues. Looked up from germline, CDR1 is SGHRS and CDR2 is YFSETQ. The DNA of the CDR3 is TGCGCCAGCAGCTTCTCCATAGCGGGAGTTGTAGATACGCAGTATTTT. This gives the protein CASSFSIAGVVDTQYF. The variable domain in full, completed from reference TRBV5-1 and TRBJ2-3, reads KAGVTQTPRYLIKTRGQQVTLSCSPISGHRSVSWYQQTPGQGLQFLFEYFSETQRNKGNFPGRFSGRQFSNSRSEMNVSTLELGDSALYLCASSFSIAGVVDTQYFGPGTRLTVL.

This clonotype was recorded many times. The chain uses TRBV10-3 and TRBJ1-1; 7 bases are a match to TRBD1. This CDR3 comprises 11 residues. The V gene's germline CDR1 is ENHRY and CDR2 SYGVKD. J was trimmed by 6 bases and V by 6 bases; bases with no gene match: 1. CDR3 nucleotide sequence: TGTGCCATCAGAGGGACAGCTGAAGCTTTCTTT. It translates to CAIRGTAEAFF.

This clonotype was recorded at least ten times. The V and J genes are TRBV10-3 and TRBJ2-7; no firm D call. Germline V gene sequence: CDR1 ENHRY, CDR2 SYGVKD. This CDR3 contains 17 residues. Trimming shortened V by 0 bases and J by 7 bases, and 22 bases separated the two germline ends. The DNA of the CDR3 is TGTGCCATCAGTGAGTCGACACAAAATGGACCCCTTGATGAGCAGTACTTC. Translated: CAISESTQNGPLDEQYF.

This chain joins TRBV5-1 and TRBJ2-7; D might be TRBD2 (6 bases). Per the germline V gene, CDR1 is SGHRS and CDR2 is YFSETQ. The CDR3 has 16 residues. The ends were cut back, 3 bases at V and 5 bases at J, with 21 bases in the middle. This CDR3 reads CASSSIISFPGDEQYF. CDR3 coding DNA: TGCGCCAGCAGCTCCATAATCAGCTTCCCGGGGGACGAGCAGTACTTC.

As regards this clonotype: A much larger clone sits a single nucleotide away, making a read error possible. This sequence joins TRBV12-3 or TRBV12-4 and TRBJ2-1, with D possibly matching TRBD2 (9 bases). Between the trimmed V and J ends, which lost 7 bases and 11 bases, there was a span of 24 bases. This CDR3 contains 15 residues. The CDR3: CASIQGASGINKQFF. In DNA, the CDR3 is TGTGCCAGCATTCAGGGGGCTAGCGGGATTAATAAGCAGTTCTTC.

This clonotype occurred many times. This chain uses TRBV6-5 with TRBJ2-2, with D possibly being TRBD1 or TRBD2 (6 bases each). The V gene's germline CDR1 is MNHEY and CDR2 SVGAGI. The CDR3 is made up of 14 amino acids. Trimming left V 2 bases short and J 5 bases short, with 9 bases between. The CDR3 is CASSYGGGTGELFF. The CDR3 DNA reads TGTGCCAGCAGTTACGGAGGGGGGACCGGGGAGCTGTTTTTT.

As regards this clonotype: Given the absence of the conserved phenylalanine or tryptophan at the CDR3 end, a read error is likely. The rearrangement uses TRBV6-1 and TRBJ2-3; D is possibly TRBD2 (7 bases). Deletions cut 5 bases from V and 6 bases from J, with 18 bases between. Looked up from germline, CDR1 is MNHNS and CDR2 is SASEGT. This CDR3 comprises 15 residues. CDR3 sequence reads: CASSLGGLKGDTQYL. Written as DNA, the CDR3 is TGTGCCAGCAGTCTAGGGGGACTAAAAGGGGATACGCAGTATCTT.

V usage is TRBV7-3 and J usage is TRBJ2-1; D ambiguous. The germline CDR1 and CDR2 sequences are SGHTA and FQGTGA. The CDR3 has 13 amino acids. Trimming cost V 2 bases and J 7 bases, with 9 bases left between them. CDR3: CASSLGAQNEQFF. The CDR3 region has the DNA TGTGCCAGCAGCTTAGGCGCGCAGAATGAGCAGTTCTTC.

J is TRBJ2-1 and V is TRBV5-1; 13 bases match TRBD2. Trimming removed 3 bases from V and 6 bases from J; junction bases left unmatched: 6. The CDR3 is 16 residues long. Germline CDR1 and CDR2: SGHRS and YFSETQ. Written as DNA, the CDR3 is TGCGCCAGCAGCTCTGGACTAGCGGGAGTCCCCAATGAGCAGTTCTTC. Protein: CASSSGLAGVPNEQFF. Together with reference TRBV5-1 and TRBJ2-1, the CDR3 gives the full variable domain: KAGVTQTPRYLIKTRGQQVTLSCSPISGHRSVSWYQQTPGQGLQFLFEYFSETQRNKGNFPGRFSGRQFSNSRSEMNVSTLELGDSALYLCASSSGLAGVPNEQFFGPGTRLTVL.

This clonotype was observed many times. The V call is TRBV20-1, the J call TRBJ2-7; unclear D gene. This CDR3 contains 13 residues. With 3 bases removed from V and 6 bases from J, the gap between germline ends came to 15 bases. Germline CDR1 is DFQATT and CDR2 is SNEGSKA (reference sequence). This chain's CDR3 is CSASPGPHPEQYF. For the CDR3, the DNA is TGCAGTGCTAGTCCCGGACCCCATCCCGAGCAGTACTTC.

The table lists this clonotype with many counts. The chain carries TRBV7-6 and TRBJ2-2; tentative D call: TRBD1 (5 bases). V dropped 1 base and J dropped 7 bases, with 16 bases sitting between them. CDR1 is SGHVS and CDR2 is FNYEAQ in the germline V gene. This CDR3 spans 16 amino acids. The CDR3 loop is CASSLGLRVDGGELFF. CDR3 sequence (DNA): TGTGCCAGCAGCTTAGGCCTCAGGGTGGACGGCGGGGAGCTGTTTTTT.

This clonotype showed up many times. The CDR3 spells CSVEGKQGASYNEQFF. In DNA, the CDR3 is TGCAGCGTTGAAGGTAAACAGGGGGCCTCCTACAATGAGCAGTTCTTC. This rearrangement joins TRBV29-1 to TRBJ2-1, with 9 bases identical to TRBD1. The CDR3 sequence is 16 residues long. J lost 0 bases, V lost 1 base, and 4 bases had no gene match. In germline, CDR1 is SQVTM, CDR2 ANQGSEA.

The table lists this clonotype with a few counts. The genes are TRBV25-1 and TRBJ1-5; D is unresolved. The V gene lost 4 bases and the J gene lost 2 bases, with 12 bases spanning the gap. CDR1 and CDR2 from the germline V gene are MGHDK and SYGVNS. The CDR3 is 15 amino acids. This CDR3 reads CASSASGRGNQPQHF. CDR3 in DNA: TGTGCCAGCAGTGCAAGCGGGCGGGGCAATCAGCCCCAGCATTTT.

This clonotype was seen ten or more times. The chain carries TRBV11-2 and TRBJ2-1; the D is unclear. The CDR3 contains 16 residues. The germline V and J ends were trimmed by 1 base and 1 base, with 11 bases remaining between them. Germline assignment: CDR1 SGHAT and CDR2 FQNNGV. DNA of the CDR3: TGTGCCAGCAGCTTAGTGGTGGGCCCTTCCTACAATGAGCAGTTCTTC. It yields the protein CASSLVVGPSYNEQFF.

This chain links TRBV5-1 with TRBJ1-4; TRBD1 is a possible D gene (6 bases). Germline assignment: CDR1 SGHRS and CDR2 YFSETQ. The V end lost 4 bases, the J end lost 4 bases, and 14 bases lay between the germline ends. This CDR3 region has 15 residues. CDR3 coding DNA: TGCGCCAGCAGCCAAGACAGGAGAGATAATGAAAAACTGTTTTTT. Translating it yields CASSQDRRDNEKLFF.

This clonotype was recorded at least ten times. The V call is TRBV28, the J call TRBJ2-3, with 7 bases matching TRBD1. The length of the CDR3 is 12 residues. Per germline, CDR1 MDHEN and CDR2 SYDVKM. The J segment lost 4 bases and the V segment lost 7 bases, leaving 2 bases of the junction unmatched. CDR3 sequence: CASTGQPDTQYF. In DNA form, the CDR3 reads TGTGCCAGCACGGGACAGCCAGATACGCAGTATTTT.

This clonotype was seen only a few times. The chain has TRBV11-2 and TRBJ2-5, with D possibly being TRBD1 or TRBD2 (5 bases each). V was clipped by 1 base and J by 4 bases, with 13 bases between them. The CDR3 extends over 15 amino acids. Germline CDR1 SGHAT, CDR2 FQNNGV. CDR3 nucleotide sequence: TGTGCCAGCAGCTTAGTTAAGGGGAGTCGAGAGACCCAGTACTTC. It specifies CASSLVKGSRETQYF.

There are many counts of this clonotype. The chain links TRBV5-6 to TRBJ2-5; D call uncertain. The CDR3 is 15 amino acids. Trimming left V 2 bases short and J 4 bases short, with 15 bases between. From germline, CDR1 is SGHDT and CDR2 YYEEEE. CDR3 sequence reads: CASSFVGVTSETQYF. As DNA, the CDR3 is TGTGCCAGCAGCTTTGTTGGAGTAACGTCAGAGACCCAGTACTTC.

This clonotype showed up just a few times. The chain links TRBV19 to TRBJ2-2; a possible D gene is TRBD2 (5 bases). Trimming removed 5 bases from V and 6 bases from J, with 13 bases in between. This CDR3 contains 14 residues. Germline loops: CDR1 LNHDA, CDR2 SQIVND (reference sequence). DNA for the CDR3: TGTGCCAGTAGTCCGGACCGGCGGGCCGGGGAGCTGTTTTTT. It specifies CASSPDRRAGELFF.

In this sample, this clonotype turned up once. In nucleotides, the CDR3 is TGTGCCAGCAGCTTAAAATGGGTAGAAAGTACCCATGAGCAGTTCTTC. Its translation: CASSLKWVESTHEQFF. This chain joins TRBV11-1 and TRBJ2-1; D remains ambiguous. Trimming left V 2 bases short and J 8 bases short, with 19 bases between. CDR3 length: 16 amino acids. Germline-derived CDR1 and CDR2 are SGHAT and FQDESV (reference sequence).

J is TRBJ2-7 and V is TRBV20-1, with 7 nucleotides matching TRBD2. Germline CDR1 DFQATT, CDR2 SNEGSKA (reference sequence). This CDR3 has 14 amino acids. With V trimmed by 3 bases and J by 2 bases, 7 bases remained unmatched. The chain's CDR3 is CSARMGEGPYEQYF. The CDR3 nucleotides are TGCAGTGCTAGGATGGGGGAGGGCCCCTACGAGCAGTACTTC.

The rearrangement links TRBV5-1 to TRBJ2-1, with no clear D. CDR1 and CDR2 (germline): SGHRS, YFSETQ. The V end lost 3 bases, the J end lost 5 bases, and 18 bases lay between the germline ends. CDR3 length: 16 amino acids. CDR3 nucleotides: TGCGCCAGCAGCTCGCCCGTAGTGGGTATTGACAATGAGCAGTTCTTC. This gives the protein CASSSPVVGIDNEQFF.

J is TRBJ2-1 and V is TRBV19, with D maybe TRBD2 (6 bases). Germline CDR1 is LNHDA and CDR2 is SQIVND (reference sequence). Trimming removed 4 bases at V and 0 bases at J, with 10 bases between. The CDR3 is made up of 15 amino acids. CDR3 sequence reads: CASSRAGLSYNEQFF. The CDR3 DNA reads as TGTGCCAGTAGTAGAGCGGGTCTCTCCTACAATGAGCAGTTCTTC.